This entry concerns a single T cell receptor beta chain. The antigen remains unidentified. PCR primers comprised 60 Vbeta and 13 Jbeta primers. Method: immunoSEQ multiplex PCR; TCRdb's copy keeps in-frame clones and lacks some. The sample lists roughly 100,000 clones, roughly 80% occurring once. The data belong to a study of cytomegalovirus exposure and HLA in healthy donors. Whole-study findings and limits: The authors listed 150 to 200 TCR beta chains as cytomegalovirus-associated. Through in vitro validation, a few CMV-associated chains were shown to be specific for CMV antigens. Later analysis identified 16,000 or so TCR beta sequences associated with HLA alleles, using a false discovery rate threshold of 0.05.

The CDR3 contains 18 residues. Germline CDR1 is SGHTA and CDR2 is FQGNSA. V was pared by 7 bases and J by 1 base, with 16 bases of the junction left unmatched. This sequence was found in a young man in good health and CMV-seropositive. Input material: PBMCs. The V call is TRBV7-2, the J call TRBJ2-3, with 8 bases identical to TRBD2. The CDR3 DNA is TGTGCCAGCACCCTTCGGGGGGGGCCTTCTTACGGCACAGATACGCAGTATTTT. Its protein is CASTLRGGPSYGTDTQYF. The full variable domain, its missing parts supplied by reference TRBV7-2 and TRBJ2-3, is GAGVSQSPSNKVTEKGKDVELRCDPISGHTALYWYRQSLGQGLEFLIYFQGNSAPDKSGLPSDRFSAERTGGSVSTLTIQRTQQEDSAVYLCASTLRGGPSYGTDTQYFGPGTRLTVL.